This TCR beta chain was observed in a study of neurological immune-mediated disorders. Study-wide context: There were some 34 multiple sclerosis patients; about 30 were relapsing-remitting and 3 were secondary progressive.

This clonotype was observed at least ten times. The cDNA was produced through 5'RACE with 10-nucleotide random UMIs. TCRdb processed the 5' RACE reads anew with MiXCR; each CDR3 protein has one entry. Of approximately 50,000 distinct CDR3 sequences in the sample, around 3.6% were seen once. Input material: PBMCs. This TCR was sampled from a man under 40 with multiple sclerosis.

The CDR3: CASSLSGNTEAFF. The CDR3 nucleotides are TGTGCCAGCAGCCTCAGTGGGAACACTGAAGCTTTCTTT. This rearrangement joins TRBV12-3 or TRBV12-4 to TRBJ1-1, with D unresolved. The CDR3 runs to 13 residues. V was shortened by 6 bases and J by 1 base, with 9 bases between the two germline ends.